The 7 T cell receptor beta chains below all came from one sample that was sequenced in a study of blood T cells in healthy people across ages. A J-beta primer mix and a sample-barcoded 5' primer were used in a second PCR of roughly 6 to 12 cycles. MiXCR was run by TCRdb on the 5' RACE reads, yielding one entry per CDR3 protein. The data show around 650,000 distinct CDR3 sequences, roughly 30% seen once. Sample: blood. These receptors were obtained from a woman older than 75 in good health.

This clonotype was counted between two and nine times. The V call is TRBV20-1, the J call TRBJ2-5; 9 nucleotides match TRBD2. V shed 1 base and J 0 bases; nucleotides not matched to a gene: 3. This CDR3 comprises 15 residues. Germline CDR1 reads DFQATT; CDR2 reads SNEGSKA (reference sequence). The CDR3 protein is CSARVAGGYQETQYF. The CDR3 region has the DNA TGCAGTGCTAGAGTGGCGGGGGGGTACCAAGAGACCCAGTACTTC.

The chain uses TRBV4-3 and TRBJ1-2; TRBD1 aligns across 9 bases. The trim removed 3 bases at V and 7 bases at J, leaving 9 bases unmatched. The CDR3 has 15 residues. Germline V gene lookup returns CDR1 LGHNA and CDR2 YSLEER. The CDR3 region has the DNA TGCGCCAGCAGCCACATAGGGACAGGGAGCGGTGGCTACACCTTC. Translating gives CASSHIGTGSGGYTF.

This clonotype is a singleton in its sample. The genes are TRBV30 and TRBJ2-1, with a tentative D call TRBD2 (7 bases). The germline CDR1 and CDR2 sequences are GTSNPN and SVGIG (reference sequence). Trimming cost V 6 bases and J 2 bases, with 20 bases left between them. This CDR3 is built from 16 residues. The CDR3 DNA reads TGTGCCTGCATAGGGGGGGGCGGTAGCCCCTACAATGAGCAGTTCTTC. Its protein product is CACIGGGGSPYNEQFF.

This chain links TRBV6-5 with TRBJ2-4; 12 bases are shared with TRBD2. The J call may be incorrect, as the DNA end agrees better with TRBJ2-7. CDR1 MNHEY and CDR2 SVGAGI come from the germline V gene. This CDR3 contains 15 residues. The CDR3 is CASSPTSGRPHEQYF. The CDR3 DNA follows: TGTGCCAGCAGTCCGACTAGCGGGAGACCGCACGAGCAGTACTTC.

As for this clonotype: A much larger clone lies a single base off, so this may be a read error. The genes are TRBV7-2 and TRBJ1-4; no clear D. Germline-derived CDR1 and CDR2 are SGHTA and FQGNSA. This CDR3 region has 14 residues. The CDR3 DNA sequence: TGTGCCTGCAGCCAGCGGGGTGGGAATGAAAAACTGTTTTTT. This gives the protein CACSQRGGNEKLFF.

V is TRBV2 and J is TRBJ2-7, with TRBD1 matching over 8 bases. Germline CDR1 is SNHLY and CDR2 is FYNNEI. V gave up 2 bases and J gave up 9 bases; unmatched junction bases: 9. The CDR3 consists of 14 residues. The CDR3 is CASSENTGGQVQYF. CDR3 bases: TGTGCCAGCAGTGAAAATACAGGGGGGCAAGTGCAGTACTTC.

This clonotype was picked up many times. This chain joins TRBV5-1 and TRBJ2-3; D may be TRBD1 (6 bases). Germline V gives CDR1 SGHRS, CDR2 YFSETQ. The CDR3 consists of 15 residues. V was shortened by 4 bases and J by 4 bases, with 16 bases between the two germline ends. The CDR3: CASSPILGGSDTQYF. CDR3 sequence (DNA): TGCGCCAGCAGCCCAATCCTAGGGGGATCAGATACGCAGTATTTT.